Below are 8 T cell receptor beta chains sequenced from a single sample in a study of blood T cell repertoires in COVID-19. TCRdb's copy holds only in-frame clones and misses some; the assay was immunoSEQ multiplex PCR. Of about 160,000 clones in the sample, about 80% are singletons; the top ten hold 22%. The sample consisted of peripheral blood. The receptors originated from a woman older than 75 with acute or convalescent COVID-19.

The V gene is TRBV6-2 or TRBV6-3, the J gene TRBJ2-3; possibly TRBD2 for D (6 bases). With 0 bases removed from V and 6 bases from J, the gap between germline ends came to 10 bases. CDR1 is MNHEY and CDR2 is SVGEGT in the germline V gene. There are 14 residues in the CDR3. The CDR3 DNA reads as TGTGCCAGCAGTTACTCGGAGGGAACCGATACGCAGTATTTT. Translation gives CASSYSEGTDTQYF.

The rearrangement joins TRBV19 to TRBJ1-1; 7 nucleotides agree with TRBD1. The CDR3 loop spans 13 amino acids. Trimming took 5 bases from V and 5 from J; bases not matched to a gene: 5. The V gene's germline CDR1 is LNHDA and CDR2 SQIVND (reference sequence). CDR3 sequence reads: CASSRQGRTEAFF. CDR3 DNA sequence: TGTGCCAGTAGTCGACAGGGAAGGACTGAAGCTTTCTTT. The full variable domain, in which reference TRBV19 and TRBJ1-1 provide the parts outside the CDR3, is DGGITQSPKYLFRKEGQNVTLSCEQNLNHDAMYWYRQDPGQGLRLIYYSQIVNDFQKGDIAEGYSVSREKKESFPLTVTSAQKNPTAFYLCASSRQGRTEAFFGQGTRLTVV.

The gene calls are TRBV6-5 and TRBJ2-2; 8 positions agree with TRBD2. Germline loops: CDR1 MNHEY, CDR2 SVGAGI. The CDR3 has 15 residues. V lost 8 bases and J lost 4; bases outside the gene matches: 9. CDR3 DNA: TGTGCCAGCGGAACCGGGACTAGGGCCACCGGGGAGCTGTTTTTT. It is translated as CASGTGTRATGELFF.

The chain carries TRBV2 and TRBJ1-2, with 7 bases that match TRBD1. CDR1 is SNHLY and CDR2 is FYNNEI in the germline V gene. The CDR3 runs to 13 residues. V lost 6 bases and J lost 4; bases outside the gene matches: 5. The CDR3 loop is CASRGDRPYGYTF. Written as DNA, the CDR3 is TGTGCCAGCAGGGGGGACAGACCCTATGGCTACACCTTC. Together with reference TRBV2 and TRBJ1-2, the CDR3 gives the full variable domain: EPEVTQTPSHQVTQMGQEVILRCVPISNHLYFYWYRQILGQKVEFLVSFYNNEISEKSEIFDDQFSVERPDGSNFTLKIRSTKLEDSAMYFCASRGDRPYGYTFGSGTRLTVV.

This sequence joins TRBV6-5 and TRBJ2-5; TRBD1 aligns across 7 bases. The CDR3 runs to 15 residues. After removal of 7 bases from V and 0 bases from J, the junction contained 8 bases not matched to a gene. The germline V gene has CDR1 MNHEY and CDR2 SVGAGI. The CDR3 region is CASTLIQGYQETQYF. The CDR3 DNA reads TGTGCCAGCACCTTAATACAGGGGTACCAAGAGACCCAGTACTTC.

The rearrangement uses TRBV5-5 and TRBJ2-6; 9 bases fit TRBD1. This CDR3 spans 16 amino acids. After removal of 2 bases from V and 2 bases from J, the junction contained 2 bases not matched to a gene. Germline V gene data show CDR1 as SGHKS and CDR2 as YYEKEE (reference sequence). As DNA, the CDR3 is TGTGCCAGCAGCTTCACAGGGGGCGCTGGGGCCAACGTCCTGACTTTC. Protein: CASSFTGGAGANVLTF.

Here the CDR3 reads CASSRQGPSYEQYF. In DNA, the CDR3 is TGTGCCAGTAGTCGTCAGGGGCCCTCCTACGAGCAGTACTTC. J is TRBJ2-7 and V is TRBV19, with a tentative D call TRBD1 (6 bases). CDR3 size: 14 residues. V lost 5 bases to trimming and J lost 0 bases, with 11 bases between them. CDR1 is LNHDA, CDR2 SQIVND, per germline (reference sequence).

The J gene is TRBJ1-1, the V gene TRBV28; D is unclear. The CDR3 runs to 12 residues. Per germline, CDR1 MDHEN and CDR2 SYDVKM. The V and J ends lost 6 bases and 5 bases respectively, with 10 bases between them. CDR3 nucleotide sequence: TGTGCCAGCAGCCTCGCAGGTACTGAAGCTTTCTTT. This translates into CASSLAGTEAFF. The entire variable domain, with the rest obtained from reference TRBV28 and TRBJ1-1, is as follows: DVKVTQSSRYLVKRTGEKVFLECVQDMDHENMFWYRQDPGLGLRLIYFSYDVKMKEKGDIPEGYSVSREKKERFSLILESASTNQTSMYLCASSLAGTEAFFGQGTRLTVV.